This TCR beta chain appears in the sequencing data of a study of identical twins. Study results and limitations: Monozygotic twin pairs showed more out-of-frame TCR alpha sharing than models estimated.

In germline, CDR1 is MNHEY, CDR2 SVGEGT. The CDR3 length is 12 residues. V shed 7 bases and J 6 bases; nucleotides not matched to a gene: 2. TCRdb itself ran the 5' RACE reads through MiXCR, one entry per CDR3 protein. The data hold hundreds of thousands of distinct CDR3 sequences, with roughly 18% observed a single time. This clonotype was picked up a small number of times. Its antigen is unknown. These data were also reused for a study on T cells expressing NK-cell markers. That paper adds: Most of the eight sequenced donors were HCMV-seropositive; one was seronegative. Dominant NKG2C+ clonotypes made up about 1.0-8% of CD8+ T cells in a handful of donors.

The clonotype originates from a woman aged 18-35 years in good health. J is TRBJ2-7 and V is TRBV6-2 or TRBV6-3; TRBD1 agrees at 11 bases. The sequencing sample was made of PBMCs. CDR3 coding DNA: TGTGCCAGCACGGACAGGGGGCCCGAGCAGTACTTC. Its translation: CASTDRGPEQYF.